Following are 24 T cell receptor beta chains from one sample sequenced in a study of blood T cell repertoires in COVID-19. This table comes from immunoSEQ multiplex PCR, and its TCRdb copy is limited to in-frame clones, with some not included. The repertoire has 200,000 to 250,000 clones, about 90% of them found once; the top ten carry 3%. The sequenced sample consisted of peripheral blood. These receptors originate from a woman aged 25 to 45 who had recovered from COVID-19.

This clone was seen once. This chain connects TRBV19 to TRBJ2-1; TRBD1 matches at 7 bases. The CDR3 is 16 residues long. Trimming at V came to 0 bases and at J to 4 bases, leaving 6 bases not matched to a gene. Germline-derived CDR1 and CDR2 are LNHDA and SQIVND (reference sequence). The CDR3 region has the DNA TGTGCCAGTAGTATAGATTCGGGGACAGCTTACAATGAGCAGTTCTTC. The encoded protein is CASSIDSGTAYNEQFF.

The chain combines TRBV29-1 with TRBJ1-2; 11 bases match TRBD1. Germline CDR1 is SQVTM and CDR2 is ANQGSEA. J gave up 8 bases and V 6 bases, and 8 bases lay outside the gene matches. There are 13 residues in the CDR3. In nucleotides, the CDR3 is TGCAGCGTCGGCGGACAGGGGGCAATCGGCTACACCTTC. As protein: CSVGGQGAIGYTF. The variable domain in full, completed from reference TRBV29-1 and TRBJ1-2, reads SAVISQKPSRDICQRGTSLTIQCQVDSQVTMMFWYRQQPGQSLTLIATANQGSEATYESGFVIDKFPISRPNLTFSTLTVSNMSPEDSSIYLCSVGGQGAIGYTFGSGTRLTVV.

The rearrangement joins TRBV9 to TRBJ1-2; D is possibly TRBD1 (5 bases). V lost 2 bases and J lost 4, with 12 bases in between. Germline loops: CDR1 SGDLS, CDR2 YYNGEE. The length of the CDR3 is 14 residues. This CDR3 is CASSVMGGGYGYTF. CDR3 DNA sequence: TGTGCCAGCAGCGTTATGGGGGGTGGCTATGGCTACACCTTC. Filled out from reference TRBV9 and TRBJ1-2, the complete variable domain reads DSGVTQTPKHLITATGQRVTLRCSPRSGDLSVYWYQQSLDQGLQFLIQYYNGEERAKGNILERFSAQQFPDLHSELNLSSLELGDSALYFCASSVMGGGYGYTFGSGTRLTVV.

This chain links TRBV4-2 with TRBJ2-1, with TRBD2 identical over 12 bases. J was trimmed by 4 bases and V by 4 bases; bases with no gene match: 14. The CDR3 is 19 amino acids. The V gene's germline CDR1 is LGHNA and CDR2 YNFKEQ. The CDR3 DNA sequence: TGTGCCAGCAGCCCGATGGGGCCTAGCGGGGGGGCTGGGTACAATGAGCAGTTCTTC. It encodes CASSPMGPSGGAGYNEQFF.

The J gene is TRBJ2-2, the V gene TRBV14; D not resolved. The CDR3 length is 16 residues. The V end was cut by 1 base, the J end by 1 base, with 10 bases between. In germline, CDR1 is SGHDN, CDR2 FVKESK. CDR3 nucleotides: TGTGCCAGCAGCCAAGTACGGAGCGTGAACACCGGGGAGCTGTTTTTT. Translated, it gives CASSQVRSVNTGELFF.

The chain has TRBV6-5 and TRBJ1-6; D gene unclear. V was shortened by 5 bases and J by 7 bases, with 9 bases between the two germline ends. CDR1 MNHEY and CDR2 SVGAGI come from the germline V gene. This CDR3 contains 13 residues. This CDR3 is CASSLGLNSPLHF. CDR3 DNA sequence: TGTGCCAGCAGTCTAGGCCTAAATTCACCCCTCCACTTT.

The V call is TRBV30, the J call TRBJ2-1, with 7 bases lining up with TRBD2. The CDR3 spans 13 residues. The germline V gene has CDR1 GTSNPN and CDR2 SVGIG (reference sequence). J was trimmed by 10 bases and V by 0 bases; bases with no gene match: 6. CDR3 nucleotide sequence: TGTGCCTGGAGTGTACCCGGGGGGAGCGAGCAGTTCTTC. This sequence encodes CAWSVPGGSEQFF.

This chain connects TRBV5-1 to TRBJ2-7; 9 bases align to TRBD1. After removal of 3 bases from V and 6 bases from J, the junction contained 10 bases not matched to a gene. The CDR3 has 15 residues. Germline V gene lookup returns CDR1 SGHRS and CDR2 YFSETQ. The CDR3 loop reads CASSSTGTGLGEQYF. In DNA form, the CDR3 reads TGCGCCAGCAGCTCAACCGGGACAGGGCTGGGCGAGCAGTACTTC. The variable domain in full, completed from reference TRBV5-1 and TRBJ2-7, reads KAGVTQTPRYLIKTRGQQVTLSCSPISGHRSVSWYQQTPGQGLQFLFEYFSETQRNKGNFPGRFSGRQFSNSRSEMNVSTLELGDSALYLCASSSTGTGLGEQYFGPGTRLTVT.

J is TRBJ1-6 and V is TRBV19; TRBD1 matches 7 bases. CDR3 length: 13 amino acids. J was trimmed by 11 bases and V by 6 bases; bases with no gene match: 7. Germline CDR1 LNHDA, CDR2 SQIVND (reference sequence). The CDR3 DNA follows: TGTGCCAGTAGCCTTGGGACAGCGGCACCCCTCCACTTT. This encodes CASSLGTAAPLHF.

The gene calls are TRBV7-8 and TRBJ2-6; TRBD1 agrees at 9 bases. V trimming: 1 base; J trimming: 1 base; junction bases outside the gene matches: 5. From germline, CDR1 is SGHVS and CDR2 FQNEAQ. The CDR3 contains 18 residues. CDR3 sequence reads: CASSLVHGQGSGANVLTF. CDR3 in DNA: TGTGCCAGCAGCTTAGTGCACGGACAGGGGTCTGGGGCCAACGTCCTGACTTTC.

The CDR3 sequence is CASSRSRTEEKLFF. CDR3 nucleotides: TGTGCCAGCAGCCGTAGTCGTACGGAGGAAAAACTGTTTTTT. This rearrangement joins TRBV11-2 to TRBJ1-4; D is undetermined. This CDR3 contains 14 residues. Germline V gene data show CDR1 as SGHAT and CDR2 as FQNNGV. Deletions cut 5 bases from V and 8 bases from J, with 15 bases between.

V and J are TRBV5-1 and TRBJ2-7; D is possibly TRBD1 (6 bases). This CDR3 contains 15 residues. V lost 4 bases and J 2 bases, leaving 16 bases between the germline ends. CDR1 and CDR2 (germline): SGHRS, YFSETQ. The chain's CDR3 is CASSPLAGDTYEQYF. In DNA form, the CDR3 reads TGCGCCAGCAGCCCCTTAGCAGGGGACACCTACGAGCAGTACTTC.

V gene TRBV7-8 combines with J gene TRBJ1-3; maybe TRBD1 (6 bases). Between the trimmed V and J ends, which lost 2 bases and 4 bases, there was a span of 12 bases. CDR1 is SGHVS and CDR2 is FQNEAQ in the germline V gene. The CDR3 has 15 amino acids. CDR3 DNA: TGTGCCAGCAGCTTAAACAGGGTGGGAGGAAACACCATATATTTT. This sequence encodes CASSLNRVGGNTIYF. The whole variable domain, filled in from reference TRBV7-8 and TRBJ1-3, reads GAGVSQSPRYKVAKRGQDVALRCDPISGHVSLFWYQQALGQGPEFLTYFQNEAQLDKSGLPSDRFFAERPEGSVSTLKIQRTQQEDSAVYLCASSLNRVGGNTIYFGEGSWLTVV.

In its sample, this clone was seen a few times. The DNA for the CDR3 is TGTGCCAGCAGTCGTGGGGGCAGGGCCGGCTACACCTTC. It encodes CASSRGGRAGYTF. The rearrangement uses TRBV12-3 or TRBV12-4 and TRBJ1-2; D perhaps matches TRBD1 (6 bases). The V end lost 5 bases, the J end lost 8 bases, and 15 bases lay between the germline ends. The CDR3 consists of 13 residues.

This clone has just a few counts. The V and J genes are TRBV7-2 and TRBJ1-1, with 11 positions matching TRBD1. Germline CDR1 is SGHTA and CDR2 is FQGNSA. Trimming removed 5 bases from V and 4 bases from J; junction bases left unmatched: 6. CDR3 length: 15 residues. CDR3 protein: CASSGQGARSTEAFF. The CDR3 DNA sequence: TGTGCCAGCAGCGGACAGGGGGCGAGAAGCACTGAAGCTTTCTTT.

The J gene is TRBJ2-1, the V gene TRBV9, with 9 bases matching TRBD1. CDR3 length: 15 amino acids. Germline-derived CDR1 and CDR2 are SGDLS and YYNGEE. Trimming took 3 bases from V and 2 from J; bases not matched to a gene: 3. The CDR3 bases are TGTGCCAGCAGCGCACAGGGGGCCCCCTACAATGAGCAGTTCTTC. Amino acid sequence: CASSAQGAPYNEQFF.

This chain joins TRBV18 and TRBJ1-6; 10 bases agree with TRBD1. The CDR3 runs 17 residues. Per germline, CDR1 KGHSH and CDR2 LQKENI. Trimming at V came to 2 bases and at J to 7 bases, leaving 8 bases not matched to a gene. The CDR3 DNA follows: TGTGCCAGCTCACCAAAAAGGCCGGGACAGGGGAATTCACCCCTCCACTTT. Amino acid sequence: CASSPKRPGQGNSPLHF.

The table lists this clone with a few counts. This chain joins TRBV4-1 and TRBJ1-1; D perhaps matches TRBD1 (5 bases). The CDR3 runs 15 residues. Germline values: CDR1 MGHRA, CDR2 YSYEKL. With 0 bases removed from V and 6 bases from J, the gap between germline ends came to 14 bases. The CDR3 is CASSQERTNNAEAFF. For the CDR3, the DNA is TGCGCCAGCAGCCAAGAAAGGACAAACAACGCTGAAGCTTTCTTT.

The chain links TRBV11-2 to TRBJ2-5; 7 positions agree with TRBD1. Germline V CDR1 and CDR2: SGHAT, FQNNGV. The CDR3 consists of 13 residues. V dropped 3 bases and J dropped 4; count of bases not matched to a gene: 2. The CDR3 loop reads CASSLDRLETQYF. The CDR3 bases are TGTGCCAGCAGCTTGGACAGGTTAGAGACCCAGTACTTC.

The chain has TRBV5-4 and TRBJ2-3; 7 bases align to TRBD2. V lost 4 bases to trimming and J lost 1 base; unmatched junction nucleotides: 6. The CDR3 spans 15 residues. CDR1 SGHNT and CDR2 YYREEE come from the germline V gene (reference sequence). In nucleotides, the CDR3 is TGTGCCAGCAGCCCCCCGGCGGGGGGCACAGATACGCAGTATTTT. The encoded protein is CASSPPAGGTDTQYF.

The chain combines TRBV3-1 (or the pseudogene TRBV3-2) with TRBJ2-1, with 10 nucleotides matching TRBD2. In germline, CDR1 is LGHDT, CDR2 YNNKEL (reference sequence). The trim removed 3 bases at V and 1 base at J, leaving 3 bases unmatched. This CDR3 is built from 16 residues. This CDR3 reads CASSQDSGGSYNEQFF. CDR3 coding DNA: TGTGCCAGCAGCCAGGATAGCGGGGGGTCCTACAATGAGCAGTTCTTC.

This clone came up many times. CDR3 loop: CASSSGQSANYGYTF. DNA of the CDR3: TGTGCCAGCAGCTCAGGACAGTCCGCTAACTATGGCTACACCTTC. The V and J genes are TRBV9 and TRBJ1-2; D perhaps matches TRBD1 (6 bases). V shed 4 bases and J shed 0 bases, with 13 bases lying between them. CDR3 length: 15 residues. Germline values: CDR1 SGDLS, CDR2 YYNGEE.

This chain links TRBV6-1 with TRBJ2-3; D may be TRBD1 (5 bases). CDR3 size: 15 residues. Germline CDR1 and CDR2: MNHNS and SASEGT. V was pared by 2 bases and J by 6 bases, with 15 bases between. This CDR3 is CASSEQQGGLDTQYF. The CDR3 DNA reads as TGTGCCAGCAGTGAACAGCAGGGTGGCCTGGATACGCAGTATTTT.

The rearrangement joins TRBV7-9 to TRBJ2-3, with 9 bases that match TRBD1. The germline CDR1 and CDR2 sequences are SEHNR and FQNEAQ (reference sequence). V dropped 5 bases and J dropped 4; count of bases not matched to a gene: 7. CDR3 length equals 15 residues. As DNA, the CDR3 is TGTGCCAGCAGCGGCGGGACAGGGTATTCAGATACGCAGTATTTT. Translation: CASSGGTGYSDTQYF. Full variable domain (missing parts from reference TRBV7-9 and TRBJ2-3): DTGVSQNPRHKITKRGQNVTFRCDPISEHNRLYWYRQTLGQGPEFLTYFQNEAQLEKSRLLSDRFSAERPKGSFSTLEIQRTEQGDSAMYLCASSGGTGYSDTQYFGPGTRLTVL.